The TCR beta chain under discussion was sequenced for a study of blood T cell repertoires in COVID-19. Losses at the gene ends were 3 bases for V and 5 bases for J; bases not matched to a gene: 10. The CDR3 totals 17 residues. Germline assignment: CDR1 KGHDR and CDR2 SFDVKD. The table came from immunoSEQ multiplex PCR; TCRdb's copy has only in-frame clones and leaves some out. The data hold about 250,000 clones, with around 86% observed a single time. The sample comprised PBMCs or T cells enriched from blood (not recorded which). This sequence joins TRBV24-1 and TRBJ2-2, with 8 nucleotides matching TRBD2. The origin of this receptor is a woman aged 50 to 65 who had recovered from COVID-19. The CDR3 DNA reads TGTGCCACCAGTGATCCCTCGGGGGGGGCGGCAACCGGGGAGCTGTTTTTT. Protein sequence: CATSDPSGGAATGELFF.